The 13 T cell receptor beta chains reported below all come from one sample, sequenced in a study of T cell responses to AZD1222 COVID-19 vaccine. The data were produced by immunoSEQ multiplex PCR, yet TCRdb's version contains in-frame clones alone and is incomplete. Of about 140,000 clones listed, about 90% were seen once; the top ten hold around 6.9%. Sequencing used peripheral blood, obtained 28 days after the second dose of the MenACWY control vaccine. All receptors derive from an adult who received the MenACWY meningococcal vaccine as a control.

This sequence joins TRBV5-1 and TRBJ2-7; D could derive from TRBD1 or TRBD2 (5 bases each). The CDR3 runs 15 residues. The V end was cut by 0 bases, the J end by 4 bases, with 14 bases between. Looked up from germline, CDR1 is SGHRS and CDR2 is YFSETQ. The CDR3 coding sequence is TGCGCCAGCAGCTTGGGGCAGGGTACTAGTTACGAGCAGTACTTC. This encodes CASSLGQGTSYEQYF.

V is TRBV5-1 and J is TRBJ2-3; 7 bases are a match to TRBD1. From germline, CDR1 is SGHRS and CDR2 YFSETQ. Unmatched junction bases numbered 15, after V lost 5 bases and J lost 6 bases. This CDR3 spans 16 amino acids. CDR3 sequence (DNA): TGCGCCAGCAGTTTGACTACAGGGGAGCATCGGGATACGCAGTATTTT. This encodes CASSLTTGEHRDTQYF.

The chain joins TRBV2 to TRBJ2-3, with 11 bases identical to TRBD2. V lost 7 bases and J lost 2; bases outside the gene matches: 17. The length of the CDR3 is 19 residues. From germline, CDR1 is SNHLY and CDR2 FYNNEI. The CDR3, as DNA: TGTGCCAGCACCCTAGGGCTAGCGGGGGGCCGAAGACCCACAGATACGCAGTATTTT. It translates to CASTLGLAGGRRPTDTQYF.

The genes are TRBV12-5 and TRBJ2-3; D gene unclear. The germline CDR1 and CDR2 sequences are LGHNT and FRNRAP. The CDR3 has 14 residues. V was clipped by 1 base and J by 1 base, with 6 bases between them. The CDR3 protein is CASGLGVRTDTQYF. CDR3 in DNA: TGTGCTAGTGGTTTGGGAGTCCGCACAGATACGCAGTATTTT.

This chain uses TRBV11-2 with TRBJ2-5; the D is unclear. Germline lookup yields CDR1 SGHAT and CDR2 FQNNGV. The V end lost 7 bases, the J end lost 2 bases, and 8 bases lay between the germline ends. This CDR3 is 12 amino acids long. CDR3: CASTPDQETQYF. The CDR3 DNA reads as TGTGCCAGCACGCCGGATCAAGAGACCCAGTACTTC.

The DNA for the CDR3 is TGTGCCAGCAGCCAAGTACCAGACCTGGCTGGGAGAGGAACAGATACGCAGTATTTT. Its translation is CASSQVPDLAGRGTDTQYF. This sequence joins TRBV3-1 (or the pseudogene TRBV3-2) and TRBJ2-3; perhaps TRBD2 as D (5 bases). The V end was cut by 1 base, the J end by 3 bases, with 23 bases between. CDR1 is LGHDT, CDR2 YNNKEL, per germline (reference sequence). This CDR3 comprises 19 residues.

The gene calls are TRBV28 and TRBJ1-1; TRBD1 might be the D (5 bases). The V gene's germline CDR1 is MDHEN and CDR2 SYDVKM. This CDR3 has 11 amino acids. Trimming stripped 6 bases from V and 4 bases from J, with 6 bases between. CDR3 sequence: CASRGTTEAFF. The CDR3 DNA is TGTGCCAGCAGAGGGACCACTGAAGCTTTCTTT.

This chain links TRBV6-4 with TRBJ2-2, with 8 bases identical to TRBD2. The CDR3 has 15 amino acids. Per germline, CDR1 MRHNA and CDR2 SNTAGT. Losses at the gene ends were 3 bases for V and 1 base for J; bases not matched to a gene: 1. The CDR3 protein is CASSETSGNTGELFF. The CDR3 coding sequence is TGTGCCAGCAGTGAAACTAGCGGGAACACCGGGGAGCTGTTTTTT.

The chain recombines TRBV14 with TRBJ2-1, with D tentatively TRBD2 (6 bases). The V end was cut by 1 base, the J end by 4 bases, with 11 bases between. In germline, CDR1 is SGHDN, CDR2 FVKESK. This CDR3 is built from 15 residues. CDR3 region: CASSQAPGTYNEQFF. The CDR3 DNA reads as TGTGCCAGCAGCCAAGCCCCGGGGACTTACAATGAGCAGTTCTTC.

V and J are TRBV5-1 and TRBJ1-1; tentative D call: TRBD1 (5 bases). The germline V gene has CDR1 SGHRS and CDR2 YFSETQ. With 3 bases removed from V and 5 bases from J, the gap between germline ends came to 14 bases. This CDR3 has 14 residues. DNA for the CDR3: TGCGCCAGCAGCTATGCGAGGGGTAGGACTGAAGCTTTCTTT. As protein: CASSYARGRTEAFF.

This chain connects TRBV18 to TRBJ1-1; D possibly corresponds to TRBD1 (6 bases). The V gene's germline CDR1 is KGHSH and CDR2 LQKENI. The V end was cut by 11 bases, the J end by 5 bases, with 12 bases between. CDR3 length equals 11 residues. The CDR3 loop is CAGRGDTEAFF. CDR3 sequence (DNA): TGTGCCGGGAGGGGGGATACTGAAGCTTTCTTT.

V is TRBV3-1 (or the pseudogene TRBV3-2) and J is TRBJ2-3; the match to TRBD1 covers 10 bases. This CDR3 is 16 amino acids long. V shed 6 bases, J shed 2 bases, and the junction held 8 bases outside the gene matches. Germline V lookup: CDR1 LGHDT, CDR2 YNNKEL (reference sequence). Written as DNA, the CDR3 is TGTGCCAGCAGTCCCGGGACAGGGGTCCACACAGATACGCAGTATTTT. It translates to CASSPGTGVHTDTQYF.

The gene calls are TRBV12-3 or TRBV12-4 and TRBJ1-2; D remains unclear. V shed 3 bases and J shed 2 bases, with 7 bases lying between them. CDR3 size: 13 residues. The CDR3 nucleotides are TGTGCCAGCAGTTTTGCAGAAAACTATGGCTACACCTTC. Encoded protein: CASSFAENYGYTF.